This TCR beta chain emerged from a study of primary melanoma T cells and metastatic recurrence (dated by TCRdb to the early 2020s). About the full investigation: The cohort consisted of roughly 200 primary melanomas of stage T2 to T4, each more than 1 mm thick. Whether T-cell fraction and T-cell repertoire clonality in primary melanoma tumors predicted patient outcome was tested in the study. The T-cell fraction measured by TCR beta sequencing was weighed against progression-free survival, the clinical outcome chosen for the comparison. Histopathological grading of tumor-infiltrating lymphocytes served as the comparison point for the T-cell fraction derived from sequencing.

On this clone: Its antigen has not been determined. No much larger clone exists at a distance of one base, and base qualities are not known.

Patients had primary melanoma that had been surgically resected and was considered potentially curable but at risk of metastatic recurrence. The library relied on the immunoSEQ multiplex PCR assay. Primary melanoma tumor tissue underwent high-throughput sequencing of the T-cell receptor beta chain. The authors processed their data as follows. Among the repertoire analyses were the distribution of insertions and deletions and the sharing of TCRB CDR3 between samples. The predictive value of the T-cell fraction was ranked against histopathological variables by a gradient-boosted model. TCRdb took over this immuneACCESS table, retaining in-frame rearrangements with V and J assigned. Such tables are incomplete; in checked studies, under half of the missing clones stem from an unresolved V gene, and the remainder is unexplained. The V and J calls and the clone size are those of that table, but D and trimming were determined from the DNA. The sample table holds over a thousand clones, of which 85% to 90% were seen once. The ten top clones hold around 40% of the sample.

Results and caveats for the whole study, not just this receptor: The authors framed an effective T-cell-mediated antitumor response in primary melanoma only as a suggestion, not a demonstrated mechanism. The tumor T-cell fraction reportedly predicted progression-free survival independently of thickness, ulceration, mitotic rate and age. Adding T-cell fraction to tumor thickness reportedly improved progression-free survival prediction more than adding any other histopathological variable. A T-cell fraction above 20% appeared protective regardless of ulceration status, mitotic rate or nodal disease.

V loses 7 bases, J loses 8 bases, and the germline ends lie 9 bases apart. The CDR3 goes from the cysteine to the phenylalanine over 11 residues. CDR3 DNA only is kept here, 33 bases in frame from base 1. The germline V gene (reference sequence) sets CDR1 to WNHNN and CDR2 to SYGVQD. The clonotype comes from a human donor with melanoma. This receptor chain uses TRBV10-1 and TRBJ2-1, with the D gene uncertain. Sequenced input: melanoma tumor tissue. In nucleotide form, the sequence is TGCGCCAGCACCTGGGCGGATGAGCAGTTCTTC. Its coded protein is CASTWADEQFF.